This TCR beta chain was retrieved from a study of cytotoxic CD8 clonotypes in ibrutinib-treated CLL. TCRdb keeps only in-frame clones here, not all; method: immunoSEQ multiplex PCR. The profile shows over 95,000 clones, roughly 57% of them singletons. CDR1 MNHEY and CDR2 SVGAGI come from the germline V gene. V lost 6 bases, J lost 8 bases, and 13 bases lay in between. CDR3 length: 12 amino acids. This TCR was recovered from a human donor with chronic lymphocytic leukemia. Sequencing was performed on PBMCs, taken after 24 months of ibrutinib treatment. V and J are TRBV6-5 and TRBJ1-2, with D uncertain. CDR3 DNA: TGTGCCAGCAGGCAAGGGCTCGAGGGCTACACCTTC. Its translation: CASRQGLEGYTF.